This TCR beta chain was profiled in a study of OX40 agonist ivuxolimab in advanced cancers. Study in general: The diagnoses of dose-escalation patients were hepatocellular carcinoma, melanoma, renal cell or head and neck cancer. Study-wide points: In the 0.1 to 3.0 mg/kg range, CD4+ and CD8+ blood T cells had expanded clonally by week 6. The study found that CD8+ T cells averaged more expanded clones than CD4+.

With regard to this clone: What it binds is unknown.

The table came from immunoSEQ multiplex PCR; TCRdb's copy has only in-frame clones and leaves some out. The table has 65,000 to 75,000 clones, 85% to 90% seen once; the top ten hold under 4.5%. The V end lost 5 bases, the J end lost 6 bases, and 14 bases lay between the germline ends. The CDR3 spans 14 residues. Germline assignment: CDR1 MDHEN and CDR2 SYDVKM. Sample: CD4+ or CD8+ T cells sorted from blood, taken in a trial of the OX40 agonist ivuxolimab. The chain couples TRBV28 to TRBJ2-4, with D possibly being TRBD2 (5 bases). This receptor was identified in an adult with an advanced solid tumor such as melanoma, head and neck, liver or kidney cancer. The CDR3 protein is CASSPTGIPNIQYF. In DNA form, the CDR3 reads TGTGCCAGCAGTCCGACGGGGATACCAAACATTCAGTACTTC.